These T cell receptor beta chains were read from a single sample in a study of CD8+ T cells in alopecia areata. Sequencing was performed with immunoSEQ multiplex PCR; in TCRdb, only in-frame clones are kept and a portion is missing. The sample records 100,000 to 150,000 clones, 49% being singletons. This specimen consisted of CD8+ T cells sorted from blood, obtained at week 0. The receptor set was obtained from a human donor with alopecia areata. CDR3s include the opening cysteine and the closing phenylalanine or tryptophan. Each record gives: D gene, J gene, V gene, clone size, CDR3 protein, CDR3 DNA. D genes are given only for firm matches. Expanded clones get a size class; other rows say once, few or many, or leave the size out.

>TRBD2|TRBJ2-1|TRBV29-1|few
CSTYLGLAGDNEQFF
TGCAGCACCTATTTAGGGCTAGCGGGGGACAATGAGCAGTTCTTC
>TRBD1|TRBJ2-3|TRBV7-9|few
CASSPRQGTDTQYF
TGTGCCAGCAGCCCCCGACAGGGAACAGATACGCAGTATTTT
>NA|TRBJ1-2|TRBV30|once
CAWSVNPDYGYTF
TGTGCCTGGAGTGTAAACCCGGACTATGGCTACACCTTC
>NA|TRBJ2-7|TRBV30|NA
CAWDRDYEQYF
TGTGCCTGGGACAGAGACTACGAGCAGTACTTC
>NA|TRBJ1-2|TRBV29-1|NA
CSVVANYGYTF
TGCAGCGTTGTCGCTAACTATGGCTACACCTTC
>NA|TRBJ1-1|TRBV30|NA
CAWTVAVEAFF
TGTGCCTGGACCGTGGCAGTTGAAGCTTTCTTT
>NA|TRBJ2-7|TRBV6-5|NA
CASSYSTLAGTYEQYF
TGTGCCAGCAGTTACTCGACGTTGGCAGGGACCTACGAGCAGTACTTC
>NA|TRBJ2-1|TRBV30|few
CAWIGPGTWEQFF
TGTGCCTGGATCGGACCGGGGACATGGGAGCAGTTCTTC
>NA|TRBJ2-5|TRBV5-6|few
CASSLEAAPTETQYF
TGTGCCAGCAGCTTGGAGGCGGCCCCCACGGAGACCCAGTACTTC
>NA|TRBJ2-5|TRBV9|NA
CASSVGGPDQETQYF
TGTGCCAGCAGCGTAGGGGGACCCGACCAAGAGACCCAGTACTTC
>NA|TRBJ1-6|TRBV6-5|NA
CASSGQGYNSPLHF
NA
>NA|TRBJ2-3|TRBV5-1|NA
CASSLGHWLTDTQYF
TGCGCCAGCAGCTTGGGACATTGGCTCACAGATACGCAGTATTTT
>TRBD1|TRBJ2-7|TRBV6-5|NA
CASSGGQGGYEQYF
TGTGCCAGCAGTGGAGGACAGGGTGGGTACGAGCAGTACTTC
>TRBD2|TRBJ2-1|TRBV7-2|few
CASSPGLSNEQFF
TGTGCCAGCAGCCCGGGACTATCCAATGAGCAGTTCTTC
>NA|TRBJ1-6|TRBV7-9|few
CASSSEMGKNSPLHF
TGTGCCAGCAGCTCCGAGATGGGAAAGAATTCACCCCTCCACTTT
>NA|TRBJ1-6|TRBV5-4|NA
CASSLEREFLNSPLHF
TGTGCCAGCAGCTTGGAGAGGGAGTTCCTTAATTCACCCCTCCACTTT
>TRBD1|TRBJ2-1|TRBV5-1|few
CASSRGQGINEQFF
TGCGCCAGCAGCCGGGGACAGGGAATCAATGAGCAGTTCTTC
>TRBD1|TRBJ2-7|TRBV11-2|NA
CASSFGTAHYEQYF
TGTGCCAGCAGCTTCGGGACAGCCCACTACGAGCAGTACTTC
>NA|TRBJ1-2|TRBV13|NA
CASSPPGGAGGYTF
TGTGCCAGCAGCCCCCCCGGCGGAGCTGGGGGCTACACCTTC
>NA|TRBJ1-2|TRBV29-1|once
CSVVDSSRPGYTF
TGCAGCGTTGTGGACAGCTCAAGGCCTGGCTACACCTTC
>NA|TRBJ1-1|TRBV6-5|many
CASSYLGGIAEAFF
TGTGCCAGCAGTTACCTAGGGGGAATTGCTGAAGCTTTCTTT
>NA|TRBJ2-7|TRBV30|NA
CAWKPTGDSSYEQYF
TGTGCCTGGAAACCGACAGGAGACAGCTCCTACGAGCAGTACTTC
>NA|TRBJ1-1|TRBV5-6|NA
CASSLEALGQAFF
TGTGCCAGCAGCTTGGAGGCCCTAGGACAAGCTTTCTTT
>NA|TRBJ2-3|TRBV6-5|few
CASAVGPADTQYF
TGTGCCAGCGCGGTCGGACCAGCCGATACGCAGTATTTT
>NA|TRBJ2-5|TRBV4-1|few
CASSQDSWGRRETQYF
TGCGCCAGCAGCCAAGATAGTTGGGGCAGAAGGGAGACCCAGTACTTC
>NA|TRBJ2-7|TRBV29-1|few
CSALGEMAYEQYF
TGCAGCGCTTTGGGGGAGATGGCCTACGAGCAGTACTTC
>NA|TRBJ1-1|TRBV4-1|few
CASSQTGTLNTEAFF
TGCGCCAGCAGCCAAACCGGGACATTGAACACTGAAGCTTTCTTT
>TRBD1|TRBJ1-1|TRBV13|NA
CASSLGQGAEAFF
TGTGCCAGCAGCTTAGGACAGGGGGCTGAAGCTTTCTTT
>NA|TRBJ2-2|TRBV29-1|NA
CSVERQTNTGELFF
TGCAGCGTTGAACGTCAGACGAACACCGGGGAGCTGTTTTTT
>NA|TRBJ2-7|TRBV7-9|few
CASSLANRASYEQYF
TGTGCCAGCAGCTTAGCAAACAGGGCCTCCTACGAGCAGTACTTC
>NA|TRBJ2-4|TRBV29-1|few
CSVKTIRDIQYF
TGCAGCGTTAAAACAATACGGGACATTCAGTACTTC
>NA|TRBJ2-3|TRBV7-3|NA
CASSLTRGARDTDTQYF
TGTGCCAGCAGCTTAACGAGGGGGGCCAGGGACACAGATACGCAGTATTTT
>NA|TRBJ1-5|TRBV11-2|few
CASSLDISSQPQHF
TGTGCCAGCAGCTTAGATATCAGCTCTCAGCCCCAGCATTTT
>TRBD2|TRBJ2-7|TRBV27|NA
CASSLAPGGIEQYF
TGTGCCAGCAGTTTGGCCCCGGGGGGGATCGAGCAGTACTTC
>NA|TRBJ2-1|TRBV30|NA
CAWSLGVSYNEQFF
TGTGCCTGGAGTTTGGGGGTCTCCTACAATGAGCAGTTCTTC
>NA|TRBJ2-1|TRBV25-1|NA
CASSGSSVSYNEQFF
TGTGCCAGCAGTGGATCTAGCGTGAGCTACAATGAGCAGTTCTTC
>NA|TRBJ1-2|TRBV28|NA
CASSTEGQGIYGYTF
TGTGCCAGCAGTACCGAGGGGCAGGGTATCTATGGCTACACCTTC
>NA|TRBJ1-1|TRBV19|NA
CASSMVLEGWTEAFF
TGTGCCAGTAGTATGGTCCTAGAGGGTTGGACTGAAGCTTTCTTT
>NA|TRBJ2-1|TRBV27|NA
CASRRGAYNEQFF
TGTGCCAGCAGGAGGGGGGCCTACAATGAGCAGTTCTTC
>NA|TRBJ1-1|TRBV4-1|few
CASSQDRARGTTEAFF
TGCGCCAGCAGCCAAGATAGGGCCAGGGGTACCACTGAAGCTTTCTTT
>TRBD1|TRBJ1-3|TRBV13|NA
CASSPMGQTPSGNTIYF
TGTGCCAGCAGTCCCATGGGACAGACCCCATCTGGAAACACCATATATTTT
>NA|TRBJ2-3|TRBV4-3|NA
CASSQDGGPELDTQYF
TGCGCCAGCAGCCAAGATGGGGGCCCCGAGCTCGATACGCAGTATTTT
>NA|TRBJ2-1|TRBV19|NA
CASIGVYNEQFF
TGTGCCAGTATAGGAGTCTACAATGAGCAGTTCTTC
>NA|TRBJ2-7|TRBV6-5|many
CASSGGAPSSEQYF
TGTGCCAGCAGTGGTGGGGCTCCCTCCTCCGAGCAGTACTTC
>NA|TRBJ2-7|TRBV9|NA
CASSVGGETYEQYF
TGTGCCAGCAGCGTAGGGGGGGAGACCTACGAGCAGTACTTC